This T cell receptor beta chain came from a study of blood T cell repertoires in COVID-19. Study-level background: Samples taken during acute and convalescent COVID-19 were collected in the United States, Italy and Spain. Sample material is recorded as cDNA or gDNA derived from T cells, B-cell-depleted T cells, or PBMCs.

The germline V and J ends were trimmed by 1 base and 0 bases, with 10 bases remaining between them. There are 16 residues in the CDR3. Germline assignment: CDR1 MGHDK and CDR2 SYGVNS. Clones were sequenced by immunoSEQ multiplex PCR, and TCRdb holds only the in-frame ones, with some missing. Of around 200,000 clones in the sample, 80% to 90% are singletons; the top ten hold almost 5%. The chain combines TRBV25-1 with TRBJ1-5; D unclear. The receptor was derived from an elderly woman with acute or convalescent COVID-19. Sequencing was done on a sample of peripheral blood. CDR3 sequence: CASSELAAYSNQPQHF. The CDR3 DNA follows: TGTGCCAGCAGTGAATTGGCAGCGTATAGCAATCAGCCCCAGCATTTT.